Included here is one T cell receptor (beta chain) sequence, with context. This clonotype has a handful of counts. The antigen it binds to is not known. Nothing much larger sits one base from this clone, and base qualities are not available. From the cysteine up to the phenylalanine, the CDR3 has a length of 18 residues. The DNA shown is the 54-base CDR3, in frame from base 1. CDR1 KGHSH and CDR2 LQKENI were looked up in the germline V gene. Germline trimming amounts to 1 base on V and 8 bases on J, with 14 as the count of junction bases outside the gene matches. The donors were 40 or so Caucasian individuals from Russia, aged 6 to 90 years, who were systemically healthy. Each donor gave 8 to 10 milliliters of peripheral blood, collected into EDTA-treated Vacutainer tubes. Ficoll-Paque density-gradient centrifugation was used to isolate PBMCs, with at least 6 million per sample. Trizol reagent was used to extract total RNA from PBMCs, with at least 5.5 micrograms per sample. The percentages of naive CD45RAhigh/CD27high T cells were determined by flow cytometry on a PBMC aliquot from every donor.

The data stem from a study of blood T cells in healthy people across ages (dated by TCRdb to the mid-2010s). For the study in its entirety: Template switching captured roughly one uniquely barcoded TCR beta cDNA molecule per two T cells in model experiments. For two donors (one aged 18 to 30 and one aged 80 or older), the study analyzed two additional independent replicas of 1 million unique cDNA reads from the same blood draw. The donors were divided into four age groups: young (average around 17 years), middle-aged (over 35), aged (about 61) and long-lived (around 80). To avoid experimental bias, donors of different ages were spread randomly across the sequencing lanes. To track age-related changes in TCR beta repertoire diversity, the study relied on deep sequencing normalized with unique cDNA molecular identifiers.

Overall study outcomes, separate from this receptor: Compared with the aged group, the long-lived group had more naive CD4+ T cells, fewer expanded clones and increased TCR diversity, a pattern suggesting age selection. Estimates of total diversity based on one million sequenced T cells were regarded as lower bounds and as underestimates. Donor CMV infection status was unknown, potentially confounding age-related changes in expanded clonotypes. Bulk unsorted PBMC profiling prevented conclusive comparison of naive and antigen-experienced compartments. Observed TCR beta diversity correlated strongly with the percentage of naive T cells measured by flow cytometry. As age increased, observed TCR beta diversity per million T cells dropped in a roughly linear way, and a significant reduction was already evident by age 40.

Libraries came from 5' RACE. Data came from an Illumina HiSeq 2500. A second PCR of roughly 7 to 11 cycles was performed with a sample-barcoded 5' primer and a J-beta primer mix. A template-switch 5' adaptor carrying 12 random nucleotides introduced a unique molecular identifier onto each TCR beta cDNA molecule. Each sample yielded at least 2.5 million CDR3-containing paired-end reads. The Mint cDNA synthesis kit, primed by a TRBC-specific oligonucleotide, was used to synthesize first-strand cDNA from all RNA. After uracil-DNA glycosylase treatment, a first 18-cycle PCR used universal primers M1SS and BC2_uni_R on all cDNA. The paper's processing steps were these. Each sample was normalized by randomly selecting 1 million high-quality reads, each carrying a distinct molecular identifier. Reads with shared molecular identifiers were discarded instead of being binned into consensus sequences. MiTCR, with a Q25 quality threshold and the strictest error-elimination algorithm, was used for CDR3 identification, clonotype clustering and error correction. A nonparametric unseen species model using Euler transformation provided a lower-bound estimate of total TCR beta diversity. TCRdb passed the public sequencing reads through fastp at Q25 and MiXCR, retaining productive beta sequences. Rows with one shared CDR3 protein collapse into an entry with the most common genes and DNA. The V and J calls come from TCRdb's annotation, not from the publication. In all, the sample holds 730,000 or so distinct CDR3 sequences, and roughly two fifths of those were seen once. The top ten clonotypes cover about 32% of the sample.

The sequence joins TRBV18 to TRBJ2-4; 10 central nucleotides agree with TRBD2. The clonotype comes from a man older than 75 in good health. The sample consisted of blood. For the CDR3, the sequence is CASSPQRIAGGPGDIQYF. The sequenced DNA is TGTGCCAGCTCACCACAAAGAATAGCGGGAGGCCCAGGGGACATTCAGTACTTC.